This TCR beta chain originates from a study of shared clonotypes between healthy human individuals. Overall study findings and caveats: When naive CD4 clonotypes were compared across a few donors, around 5% were shared.

Terminally differentiated effector memory CD45RA+ cells were left out of the naive CD8 fraction, which was CD45RO-negative and positively selected for CCR7. In the case of this clone: The antigen is undetermined.

The germline V and J ends were trimmed by 2 bases and 1 base, with 10 bases remaining between them. Germline lookup yields CDR1 SGHRS and CDR2 YFSETQ. This CDR3 is 15 amino acids long. Repertoires were generated with immunoSEQ multiplex PCR, while TCRdb's copy carries only in-frame clones and drops some. The data show approximately 840,000 clones, approximately 96% seen once. The source is a man aged 25 to 40 in good health. Sequencing was carried out using naive CD8+ T cells sorted from blood. This chain uses TRBV5-1 with TRBJ2-1; D unresolved. Here the CDR3 reads CASSFGQWSYNEQFF. The DNA for the CDR3 is TGCGCCAGCAGCTTTGGGCAGTGGTCCTACAATGAGCAGTTCTTC.